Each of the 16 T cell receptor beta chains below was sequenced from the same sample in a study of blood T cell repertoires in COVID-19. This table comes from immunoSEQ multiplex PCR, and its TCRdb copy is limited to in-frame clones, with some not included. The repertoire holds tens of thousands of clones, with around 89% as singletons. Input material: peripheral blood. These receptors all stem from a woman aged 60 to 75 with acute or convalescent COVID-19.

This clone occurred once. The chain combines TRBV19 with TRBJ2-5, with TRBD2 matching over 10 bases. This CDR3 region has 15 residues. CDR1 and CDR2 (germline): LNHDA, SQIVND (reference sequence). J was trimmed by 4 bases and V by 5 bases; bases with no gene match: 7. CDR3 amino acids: CASSAKREGGETQYF. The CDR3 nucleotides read TGTGCCAGTAGTGCAAAGCGGGAGGGCGGAGAGACCCAGTACTTC.

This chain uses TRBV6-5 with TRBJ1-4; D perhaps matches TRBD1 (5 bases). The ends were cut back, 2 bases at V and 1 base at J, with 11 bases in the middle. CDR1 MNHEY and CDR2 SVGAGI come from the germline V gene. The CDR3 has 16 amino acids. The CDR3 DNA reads TGTGCCAGCAGTTACACGCTTAGGGGAACTAATGAAAAACTGTTTTTT. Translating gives CASSYTLRGTNEKLFF.

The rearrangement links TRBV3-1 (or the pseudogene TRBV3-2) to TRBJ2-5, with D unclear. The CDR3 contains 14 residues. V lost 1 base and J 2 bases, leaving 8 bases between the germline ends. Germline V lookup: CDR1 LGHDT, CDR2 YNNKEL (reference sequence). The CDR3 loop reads CASSQVLMQETQYF. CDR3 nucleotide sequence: TGTGCCAGCAGCCAAGTTTTAATGCAAGAGACCCAGTACTTC.

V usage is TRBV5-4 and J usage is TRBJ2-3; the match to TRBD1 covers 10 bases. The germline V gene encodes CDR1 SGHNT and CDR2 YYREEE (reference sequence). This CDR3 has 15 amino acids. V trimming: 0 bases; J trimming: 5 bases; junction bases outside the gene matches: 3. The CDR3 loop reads CASSLAGTGEDTQYF. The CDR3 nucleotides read TGTGCCAGCAGCTTGGCCGGGACAGGGGAAGATACGCAGTATTTT.

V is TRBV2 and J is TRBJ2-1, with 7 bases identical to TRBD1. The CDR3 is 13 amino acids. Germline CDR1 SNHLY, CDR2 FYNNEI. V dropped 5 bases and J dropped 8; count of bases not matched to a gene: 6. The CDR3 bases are TGTGCCAGCAGTACTGGGACAGTCGATGAGCAGTTCTTC. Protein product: CASSTGTVDEQFF.

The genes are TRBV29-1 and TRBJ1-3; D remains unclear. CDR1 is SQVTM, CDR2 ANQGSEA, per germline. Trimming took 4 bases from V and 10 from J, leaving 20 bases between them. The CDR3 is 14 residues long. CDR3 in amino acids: CSVGTPGPEGTIYF. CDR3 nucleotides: TGCAGCGTTGGGACTCCGGGCCCCGAAGGAACCATATATTTT. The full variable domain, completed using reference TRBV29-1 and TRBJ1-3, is SAVISQKPSRDICQRGTSLTIQCQVDSQVTMMFWYRQQPGQSLTLIATANQGSEATYESGFVIDKFPISRPNLTFSTLTVSNMSPEDSSIYLCSVGTPGPEGTIYFGEGSWLTVV.

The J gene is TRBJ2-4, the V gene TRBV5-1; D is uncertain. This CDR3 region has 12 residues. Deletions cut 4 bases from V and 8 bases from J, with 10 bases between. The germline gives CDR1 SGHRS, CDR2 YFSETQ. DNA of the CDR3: TGCGCCAGCAGCGACGGCGAGGACATTCAGTACTTC. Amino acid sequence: CASSDGEDIQYF.

This chain's CDR3 is CASSLQREGRFPNEQFF. In nucleotides, the CDR3 is TGTGCCAGCAGTTTACAGCGGGAGGGCCGATTCCCCAATGAGCAGTTCTTC. The chain has TRBV28 and TRBJ2-1; TRBD2 aligns across 10 bases. The CDR3 covers 17 residues. Germline CDR1 is MDHEN and CDR2 is SYDVKM. Germline trimming cut 2 bases from V and 6 bases from J; bases unmatched to any gene: 10.

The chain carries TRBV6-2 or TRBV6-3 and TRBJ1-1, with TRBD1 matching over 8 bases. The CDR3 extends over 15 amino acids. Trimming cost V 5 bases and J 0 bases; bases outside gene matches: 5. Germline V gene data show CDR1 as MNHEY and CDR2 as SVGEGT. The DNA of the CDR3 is TGTGCCAGCAGTCACGGACAGGGATTGAACACTGAAGCTTTCTTT. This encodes CASSHGQGLNTEAFF.

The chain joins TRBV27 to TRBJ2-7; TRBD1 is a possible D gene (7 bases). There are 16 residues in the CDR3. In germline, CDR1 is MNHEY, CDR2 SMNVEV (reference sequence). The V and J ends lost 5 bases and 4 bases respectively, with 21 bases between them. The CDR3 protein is CASSPHYTGDFYEQYV. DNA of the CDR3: TGTGCCAGCAGTCCCCACTATACAGGGGACTTTTACGAGCAGTACGTC.

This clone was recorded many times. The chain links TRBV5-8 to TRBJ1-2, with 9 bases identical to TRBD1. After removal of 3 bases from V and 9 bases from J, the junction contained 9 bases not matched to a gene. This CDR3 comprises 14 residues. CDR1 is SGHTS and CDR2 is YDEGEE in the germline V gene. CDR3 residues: CASSWGTGKESYTF. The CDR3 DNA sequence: TGTGCCAGCAGCTGGGGGACAGGGAAAGAGAGCTACACCTTC. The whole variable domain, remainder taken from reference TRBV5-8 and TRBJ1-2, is EAGVTQSPTHLIKTRGQQATLRCSPISGHTSVYWYQQALGLGLQFLLWYDEGEERNRGNFPPRFSGRQFPNYSSELNVNALELEDSALYLCASSWGTGKESYTFGSGTRLTVV.

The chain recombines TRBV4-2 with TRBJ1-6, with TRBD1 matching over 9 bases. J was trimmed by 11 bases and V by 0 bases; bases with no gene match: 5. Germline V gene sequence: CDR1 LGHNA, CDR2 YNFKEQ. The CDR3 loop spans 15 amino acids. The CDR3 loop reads CASSQDWDRVAPLHF. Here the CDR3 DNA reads TGTGCCAGCAGCCAAGACTGGGACAGGGTAGCACCCCTCCACTTT.

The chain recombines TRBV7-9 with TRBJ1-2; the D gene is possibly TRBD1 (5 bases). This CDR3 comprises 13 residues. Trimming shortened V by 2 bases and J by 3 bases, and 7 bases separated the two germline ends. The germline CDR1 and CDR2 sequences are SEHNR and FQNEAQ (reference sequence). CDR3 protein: CASSLPGYYGYTF. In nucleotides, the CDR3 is TGTGCCAGCAGCTTACCAGGGTACTATGGCTACACCTTC.

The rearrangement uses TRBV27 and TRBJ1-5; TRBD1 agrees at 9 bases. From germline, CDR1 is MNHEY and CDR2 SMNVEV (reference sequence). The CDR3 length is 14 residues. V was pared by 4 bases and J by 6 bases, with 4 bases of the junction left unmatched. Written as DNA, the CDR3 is TGTGCCAGCAGTTCTACAGGGGGCGTTCAGCCCCAGCATTTT. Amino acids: CASSSTGGVQPQHF.

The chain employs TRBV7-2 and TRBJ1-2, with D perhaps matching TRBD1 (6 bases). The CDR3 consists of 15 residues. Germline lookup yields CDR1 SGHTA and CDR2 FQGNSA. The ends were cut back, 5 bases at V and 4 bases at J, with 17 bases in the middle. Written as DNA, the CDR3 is TGTGCCAGCAGCAGCTATGGGGGACAAGGCTATGGCTACACCTTC. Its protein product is CASSSYGGQGYGYTF.

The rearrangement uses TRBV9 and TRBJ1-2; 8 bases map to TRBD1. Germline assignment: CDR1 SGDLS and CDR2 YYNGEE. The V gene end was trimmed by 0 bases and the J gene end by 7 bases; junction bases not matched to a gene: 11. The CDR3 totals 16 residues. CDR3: CASSVAVGQGALGYTF. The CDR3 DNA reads TGTGCCAGCAGCGTAGCAGTCGGGCAGGGGGCTCTTGGCTACACCTTC.